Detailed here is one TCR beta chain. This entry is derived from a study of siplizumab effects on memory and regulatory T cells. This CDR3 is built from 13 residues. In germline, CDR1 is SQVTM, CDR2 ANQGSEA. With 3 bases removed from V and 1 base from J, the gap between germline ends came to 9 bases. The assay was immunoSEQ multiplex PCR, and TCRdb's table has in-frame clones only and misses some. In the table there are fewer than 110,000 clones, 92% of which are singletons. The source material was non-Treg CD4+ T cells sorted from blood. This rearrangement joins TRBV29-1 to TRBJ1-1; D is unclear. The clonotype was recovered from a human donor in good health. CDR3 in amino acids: CSVDWPQNTEAFF. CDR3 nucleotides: TGCAGCGTTGACTGGCCTCAGAACACTGAAGCTTTCTTT.